This passage covers 25 T cell receptor beta chains from one sample sequenced in a study of T cells after yellow fever vaccination. TCRdb called the 5' RACE reads again in MiXCR, with one record for every CDR3 protein. The repertoire holds approximately 300,000 distinct CDR3 sequences, approximately 7% seen once, with roughly 19% in the top ten. The starting material was PBMCs, obtained roughly 45 days after the first yellow fever vaccination. These receptors originate from a man aged 18-30 years who received the YFV17D yellow fever vaccine.

This clonotype came up many times. CDR3 in amino acids: CASSRLAGETQYF. The CDR3 DNA reads TGTGCCAGCAGCCGACTAGCGGGGGAGACCCAGTACTTC. V is TRBV7-2 and J is TRBJ2-5; TRBD2 aligns across 11 bases. Germline V lookup: CDR1 SGHTA, CDR2 FQGNSA. Trimming cost V 5 bases and J 5 bases; bases outside gene matches: 1. This CDR3 is built from 13 residues.

This clonotype has ten or more counts. V gene TRBV20-1 combines with J gene TRBJ2-1; D gene ambiguous. The V and J ends lost 0 bases and 1 base respectively, with 10 bases between them. The CDR3 has 15 amino acids. Germline CDR1 DFQATT, CDR2 SNEGSKA (reference sequence). The CDR3 region has the DNA TGCAGTGCTAGAGATCAAAGGGTTTCCTACAATGAGCAGTTCTTC. Amino acids: CSARDQRVSYNEQFF.

The table lists this clonotype with many counts. The genes are TRBV20-1 and TRBJ2-5; D gene ambiguous. Trimming shortened V by 7 bases and J by 4 bases, and 22 bases separated the two germline ends. The germline CDR1 and CDR2 sequences are DFQATT and SNEGSKA (reference sequence). This CDR3 comprises 15 residues. The CDR3 region has the DNA TGCAGTGTCCCAGAGTCCTACGGCGTCGGAGAGACCCAGTACTTC. Its protein is CSVPESYGVGETQYF.

This clonotype has only a few counts. The chain has TRBV19 and TRBJ2-3; no clear D. CDR3 length equals 13 residues. Germline V CDR1 and CDR2: LNHDA, SQIVND (reference sequence). V lost 2 bases and J lost 2, with 5 bases in between. This chain's CDR3 is CASSIRVTDTQYF. CDR3 DNA: TGTGCCAGTAGTATAAGAGTCACAGATACGCAGTATTTT.

This CDR3 is CSALNRQGGNTEAFF. The CDR3 region has the DNA TGCAGTGCTCTAAACCGACAGGGGGGGAACACTGAAGCTTTCTTT. The V and J genes are TRBV20-1 and TRBJ1-1, with 9 bases matching TRBD1. The CDR3 spans 15 residues. V lost 5 bases and J lost 1; bases outside the gene matches: 8. Germline CDR1 reads DFQATT; CDR2 reads SNEGSKA (reference sequence).

This clonotype was detected a few times. The chain employs TRBV12-3 or TRBV12-4 and TRBJ1-5; D is unresolved. V was cut by 3 bases and J by 6 bases, with 12 bases left in between. This CDR3 comprises 14 residues. DNA of the CDR3: TGTGCCAGCAGTTTCGGAAGGGAGGGTCAGCCCCAGCATTTT. Protein product: CASSFGREGQPQHF.

The sample holds many counts of this clonotype. V gene TRBV10-3 combines with J gene TRBJ2-3; no clear D gene. Germline-derived CDR1 and CDR2 are ENHRY and SYGVKD. This CDR3 spans 11 amino acids. V dropped 8 bases and J dropped 5 bases, with 8 bases sitting between them. The CDR3 reads CAIRTGDTQYF. As DNA, the CDR3 is TGTGCCATCCGGACGGGAGATACGCAGTATTTT.

This clonotype was picked up a small number of times. The chain carries TRBV4-3 and TRBJ1-2; no clear D. The CDR3 has 14 amino acids. Trimming took off 4 bases at V and 8 bases at J, with 17 bases between the two ends. Per germline, CDR1 LGHNA and CDR2 YSLEER. Here the CDR3 reads CASSRNPQPGGYTF. In DNA, the CDR3 is TGCGCCAGCAGCCGAAATCCTCAACCAGGAGGCTACACCTTC.

This clonotype appeared many times. The chain employs TRBV5-1 and TRBJ2-2, with TRBD1 identical over 9 bases. V gave up 3 bases and J gave up 0 bases; unmatched junction bases: 3. There are 16 residues in the CDR3. Germline lookup yields CDR1 SGHRS and CDR2 YFSETQ. For the CDR3, the DNA is TGCGCCAGCAGCTGGGGACAGGGCGCGAACACCGGGGAGCTGTTTTTT. Translating it yields CASSWGQGANTGELFF. The variable domain in full, completed from reference TRBV5-1 and TRBJ2-2, reads KAGVTQTPRYLIKTRGQQVTLSCSPISGHRSVSWYQQTPGQGLQFLFEYFSETQRNKGNFPGRFSGRQFSNSRSEMNVSTLELGDSALYLCASSWGQGANTGELFFGEGSRLTVL.

This clonotype was seen many times. The J gene is TRBJ2-2, the V gene TRBV5-1, with 9 bases lining up with TRBD1. Germline lookup yields CDR1 SGHRS and CDR2 YFSETQ. The CDR3 contains 12 residues. With V trimmed by 7 bases and J by 9 bases, 4 bases remained unmatched. CDR3 nucleotide sequence: TGCGCCAGCCACAGGGGGCGCAGGGAGCTGTTTTTT. It translates to CASHRGRRELFF.

The chain employs TRBV7-8 and TRBJ2-3; D may be TRBD1 (6 bases). The germline gives CDR1 SGHVS, CDR2 FQNEAQ. The ends were cut back, 5 bases at V and 2 bases at J, with 11 bases in the middle. This CDR3 comprises 14 residues. The CDR3 nucleotides are TGTGCCAGCAGCGGACAGTTCAACACAGATACGCAGTATTTT. Protein product: CASSGQFNTDTQYF.

The chain links TRBV12-3 or TRBV12-4 to TRBJ2-2; 15 bases match TRBD2. The CDR3 is 19 residues long. Germline trimming cut 7 bases from V and 0 bases from J; bases unmatched to any gene: 9. CDR3 sequence (DNA): TGTGCCAGCACCCGGACTAGCGGGGGGGTTCTGGCGAACACCGGGGAGCTGTTTTTT. It is translated as CASTRTSGGVLANTGELFF.

This clonotype was observed a few times. This chain joins TRBV4-3 and TRBJ1-5; D remains unclear. This CDR3 is 15 amino acids long. V was clipped by 2 bases and J by 0 bases, with 8 bases between them. The V gene's germline CDR1 is LGHNA and CDR2 YSLEER. The CDR3 DNA sequence: TGCGCCAGCAGCCAACTCTGGGGTAGCAATCAGCCCCAGCATTTT. It encodes CASSQLWGSNQPQHF.

This clonotype was counted between two and nine times. V and J are TRBV12-3 or TRBV12-4 and TRBJ2-5, with TRBD2 identical over 13 bases. This CDR3 has 15 residues. The V gene end was trimmed by 4 bases and the J gene end by 5 bases; junction bases not matched to a gene: 4. CDR3 in amino acids: CASSSTSGGYETQYF. The DNA for the CDR3 is TGTGCCAGCAGTTCGACTAGCGGGGGGTATGAGACCCAGTACTTC.

This clonotype was seen more than once but under ten times. This chain links TRBV29-1 with TRBJ1-4; 7 nucleotides agree with TRBD1. Germline values: CDR1 SQVTM, CDR2 ANQGSEA. CDR3 length equals 15 residues. After removal of 7 bases from V and 0 bases from J, the junction contained 8 bases not matched to a gene. The CDR3 is CSAKNRGATNEKLFF. CDR3 nucleotide sequence: TGCAGCGCCAAAAACAGGGGCGCAACTAATGAAAAACTGTTTTTT.

There are a few counts of this clonotype. This sequence joins TRBV20-1 and TRBJ2-7; D possibly corresponds to TRBD2 (6 bases). CDR3 size: 14 residues. Germline CDR1 is DFQATT and CDR2 is SNEGSKA (reference sequence). Trimming removed 1 base at V and 1 base at J, with 11 bases between. The CDR3 nucleotides read TGCAGTGCTAGAGGGGGAGGAGGTTCCTACGAGCAGTACGTC. Translated: CSARGGGGSYEQYV.

This clonotype was counted between two and nine times. The chain links TRBV28 to TRBJ1-5, with TRBD1 as a possible D gene (6 bases). The CDR3 consists of 13 residues. V gave up 4 bases and J gave up 12 bases, with 16 bases separating them. Germline V lookup: CDR1 MDHEN, CDR2 SYDVKM. The DNA of the CDR3 is TGTGCCAGCAGTTCCACGGGGGCCGAGCGCCAGCATTTT. Translated: CASSSTGAERQHF.

The V and J genes are TRBV3-1 and TRBJ1-1, with D hard to call. The V and J ends lost 0 bases and 4 bases respectively, with 9 bases between them. Per germline, CDR1 LGHDT and CDR2 YNNKEL (reference sequence). This CDR3 spans 14 amino acids. In DNA, the CDR3 is TGTGCCAGCAGCCAAGAGAATTGGGGCACTGAAGCTTTCTTT. Its translation is CASSQENWGTEAFF.

Concerning this clonotype itself: One base away lies a much larger clone, so this may be a sequencing read error. The chain has TRBV10-3 and TRBJ2-1; TRBD2 matches at 10 bases. Germline V gene lookup returns CDR1 ENHRY and CDR2 SYGVKD. CDR3 length: 15 residues. CDR3 in DNA: TGTGCCGCTAAGTCGCTAGCGGGGGCGCTCAATGAGCAGCTCTTC. Its protein product is CAAKSLAGALNEQLF.

This clonotype has more than one count but fewer than ten. The chain has TRBV12-3 or TRBV12-4 and TRBJ2-2; either TRBD1 or TRBD2 may fit D (7 bases each). This CDR3 is built from 15 residues. Trimming took 5 bases from V and 4 from J, leaving 14 bases between them. CDR3 DNA: TGTGCCAGCAGTCCACAGGGGAGGGGCACCGGGGAGCTGTTTTTT. Its protein is CASSPQGRGTGELFF.

This chain links TRBV5-1 with TRBJ2-3; the D gene is possibly TRBD2 (6 bases). With 4 bases removed from V and 3 bases from J, the gap between germline ends came to 12 bases. This CDR3 region has 14 residues. Germline loops: CDR1 SGHRS, CDR2 YFSETQ. The DNA of the CDR3 is TGCGCCAGCAGCGCCTACCTAGCGACAGATACGCAGTATTTT. It is translated as CASSAYLATDTQYF.

The table lists this clonotype with a few counts. This chain connects TRBV7-2 to TRBJ1-5, with D hard to call. Germline V gene sequence: CDR1 SGHTA, CDR2 FQGNSA. V was pared by 5 bases and J by 5 bases, with 16 bases between. This CDR3 region has 15 residues. The CDR3 spells CASSPGQPGYQPQHF. As DNA, the CDR3 is TGTGCCAGCAGCCCTGGGCAGCCGGGGTATCAGCCCCAGCATTTT.

This chain uses TRBV7-8 with TRBJ2-7; possible D gene TRBD2, 5 bases. Germline V gene sequence: CDR1 SGHVS, CDR2 FQNEAQ. Trimming took 5 bases from V and 7 from J, leaving 12 bases between them. This CDR3 has 12 amino acids. CDR3 in DNA: TGTGCCAGCAGCCCCGGATCGGGAGAGCAGTACTTC. Translating gives CASSPGSGEQYF.

The rearrangement uses TRBV7-2 and TRBJ1-2; tentative D call: TRBD1 (6 bases). CDR3 size: 15 residues. Germline V CDR1 and CDR2: SGHTA, FQGNSA. V was pared by 2 bases and J by 2 bases, with 12 bases between. Written as DNA, the CDR3 is TGTGCCAGCAGCTTAATCCCACAGGGAAACTATGGCTACACCTTC. This codes for CASSLIPQGNYGYTF.

This clonotype was counted ten times or more. The chain uses TRBV11-2 and TRBJ2-4, with TRBD1 identical over 9 bases. V gave up 6 bases and J gave up 3 bases; unmatched junction bases: 6. This CDR3 is built from 15 residues. Per germline, CDR1 SGHAT and CDR2 FQNNGV. The CDR3 nucleotides are TGTGCCAGCAGGCCACCGGGACAGGGCAAAAACATTCAGTACTTC. Translating gives CASRPPGQGKNIQYF.